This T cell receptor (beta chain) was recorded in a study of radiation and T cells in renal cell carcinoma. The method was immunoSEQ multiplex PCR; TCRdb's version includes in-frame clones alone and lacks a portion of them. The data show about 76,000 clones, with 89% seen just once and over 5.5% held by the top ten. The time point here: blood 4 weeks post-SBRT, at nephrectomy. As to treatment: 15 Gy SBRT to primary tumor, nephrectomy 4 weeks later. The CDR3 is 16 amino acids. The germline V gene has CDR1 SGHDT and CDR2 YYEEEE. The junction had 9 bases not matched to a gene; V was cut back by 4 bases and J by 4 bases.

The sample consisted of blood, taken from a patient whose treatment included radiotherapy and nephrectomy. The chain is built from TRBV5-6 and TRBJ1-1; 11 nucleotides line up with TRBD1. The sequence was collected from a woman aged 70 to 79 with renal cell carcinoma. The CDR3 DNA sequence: TGTGCCAGCAGCCCAGGACAGGGGGCTATATTCACTGAAGCTTTCTTT. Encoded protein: CASSPGQGAIFTEAFF.